This T cell receptor beta chain appears in the sequencing data of a study of T-cell reconstitution after alpha-beta-depleted transplantation in children. This clonotype was counted ten times or more. The CDR3 consists of 16 residues. The V gene end was trimmed by 6 bases and the J gene end by 4 bases; junction bases not matched to a gene: 8. CDR1 and CDR2 (germline): MNHEY, SVGEGT. Preparation of the TCRbeta library involved a method that used unique molecular identifiers. TCRdb passed the PCR reads through MiXCR, listing each CDR3 protein once. Of 150,000 to 250,000 distinct CDR3 sequences listed, less than 15% were seen once; the top ten hold less than 15%.

This sample comprised PBMCs from the stem cell graft donor, obtained from the stem cell graft. The clonotype was recovered from a human donor who donated a stem cell graft to a child with acute lymphoblastic leukemia. The chain carries TRBV6-2 or TRBV6-3 and TRBJ2-2, with 10 bases lining up with TRBD2. CDR3 nucleotides: TGTGCCAGCAGACTAATAGCGGGAGGTTCCACCGGGGAGCTGTTTTTT. Translated: CASRLIAGGSTGELFF.